The rows below give T cell receptor beta chains drawn from one sample of a study of shared clonotypes between healthy human individuals. Assay used: immunoSEQ multiplex PCR; TCRdb lists only in-frame clones, some missing. This table holds roughly 2.1 million clones, roughly 91% found once. Source material: naive CD8+ T cells from PBMCs. The receptors stem from a man between 18 and 35 years old in good health. Some clones in this sample may be carry-over from other donors' samples. CDR3s include the opening cysteine and the closing phenylalanine or tryptophan. The order of the fields is V gene, CDR3 length, clone size, D gene, J gene, CDR3 DNA, CDR3 protein. A D gene is named only where the DNA matches it firmly. The listing skips clone size in some rows; elsewhere it reads once, few, many or a size class.

>TRBV11-3|17|-|-|TRBJ1-1
TGTGCCAGCAGCTTAGATCCCGATGGACAGTCGAGAACTGAAGCTTTCTTT
CASSLDPDGQSRTEAFF
>TRBV7-3|15|-|-|TRBJ2-7
TGTGCCAGCAGCTTAAGTCTGGGACCTAGTTACGAGCAGTACTTC
CASSLSLGPSYEQYF
>TRBV11-3|14|-|TRBD1|TRBJ2-1
TGTGCCAGCAGCCCCAGGGGGCTTTACAATGAGCAGTTCTTC
CASSPRGLYNEQFF
>TRBV5-1|16|-|TRBD1|TRBJ2-7
TGCGCCAGCAGCTTGATGGGACAGGGGGACCCCTACGAGCAGTACTTC
CASSLMGQGDPYEQYF
>TRBV28|17|-|TRBD2|TRBJ2-1
TGTGCCAGCAGTTTGTACCCGACTAGCGGGATTACCAATGAGCAGTTCTTC
CASSLYPTSGITNEQFF
>TRBV7-2|16|-|-|TRBJ2-1
TGTGCCAGCAGCTTAGACCCCCGCAGCTCCTACAATGAGCAGTTCTTC
CASSLDPRSSYNEQFF
>TRBV9|16|-|-|TRBJ2-1
TGTGCCAGCAGCGTATCCCAGGGCCGAACTTACAATGAGCAGTTCTTC
CASSVSQGRTYNEQFF
>TRBV9|18|-|-|TRBJ2-5
TGTGCCAGCAGCGTATCTGGGGGTGAGGGGCCGTACCAAGAGACCCAGTACTTC
CASSVSGGEGPYQETQYF
>TRBV7-9|13|-|TRBD1|TRBJ1-1
TGTGCCAGCAGCCCCGAAGGACAGGGGGCGACTTTCTTT
CASSPEGQGATFF
>TRBV19|12|-|-|TRBJ2-3
TGTGCCAGTAGTTATGGTCCAGATACGCAGTATTTT
CASSYGPDTQYF
>TRBV27|13|-|-|TRBJ1-5
TGTGCCAGCAGTTCTGTGGGCAATCAGCCCCAGCATTTT
CASSSVGNQPQHF
>TRBV29-1|12|-|TRBD1|TRBJ1-2
TGCAGCGTTCTTACAGGGGACTATGGCTACACCTTC
CSVLTGDYGYTF
>TRBV14|14|-|-|TRBJ1-2
TGTGCCAGCAGCCCCTTGGCAAATTTGGAGGGCTACACCTTC
CASSPLANLEGYTF
>TRBV28|13|-|-|TRBJ2-5
TGTGCCAGCAGTTTGCTACCCCAAGAGACCCAGTACTTC
CASSLLPQETQYF
>TRBV27|16|few|TRBD2|TRBJ2-7
TGTGCCAGCAGTCCGTCAGCGGGAGAGGAGTCCTACGAGCAGTACTTC
CASSPSAGEESYEQYF
>TRBV9|14|few|-|TRBJ2-7
TGTGCCAGCAGCGTAGACGGCGGGACCTACGAGCAGTACTTC
CASSVDGGTYEQYF
>TRBV12-5|13|-|-|TRBJ2-3
TGTGCTAGTGGTTTGGTGCAGGGCCCCACGCAGTATTTT
CASGLVQGPTQYF
>TRBV20-1|10|-|-|TRBJ2-7
TGCAGTGTGGGGGGATACGAGCAGTACTTC
CSVGGYEQYF
>TRBV5-1|14|-|TRBD2|TRBJ2-3
TGCGCCAGCAGCTTGGTTCTAGCGGGGGATACGCAGTATTTT
CASSLVLAGDTQYF
>TRBV9|14|-|-|TRBJ2-3
TGTGCCAGCACCCCGGGGGATCGCACAGATACGCAGTATTTT
CASTPGDRTDTQYF
>TRBV27|18|-|TRBD2|TRBJ2-2
TGTGCCAGCAGTTTATCCGGGGGACTAGCGGGAGTCGCCGGGGAGCTGTTTTTT
CASSLSGGLAGVAGELFF
>TRBV5-1|11|-|-|TRBJ2-7
TGCGCCAGCAGACAGGGCTACGAGCAGTACTTC
CASRQGYEQYF
>TRBV9|15|-|TRBD2|TRBJ2-7
TGTGCCAGCAGCGCTAGCGGGAGGAGCTCCTACGAGCAGTACTTC
CASSASGRSSYEQYF
>TRBV27|15|-|-|TRBJ2-7
TGTGCCAGCAGTCGGGAGTCCGGAAGCTCCTACGAGCAGTACTTC
CASSRESGSSYEQYF
>TRBV4-1|14|-|-|TRBJ1-5
TGCGCCAGCAGCCAACCCACGAGGGGGGGGCCCCAGCATTTT
CASSQPTRGGPQHF
>TRBV9|16|-|-|TRBJ1-2
TGTGCCAGCAGCGACGCCCTCATAGGCACTAACTATGGCTACACCTTC
CASSDALIGTNYGYTF
>TRBV6-5|15|-|TRBD1|TRBJ2-7
TGTGCCAGCAAAATGGGGAGGACAGGGACCTACGAGCAGTACTTC
CASKMGRTGTYEQYF
>TRBV10-3|12|-|-|TRBJ1-1
TGTGCCATCAGTGAACGGGCGGAAGAAGCTTTCTTT
CAISERAEEAFF
>TRBV6-6|13|-|-|TRBJ2-7
TGTGCCAGCAGTTACGCAGACCTCTGGGAGCAGTACTTC
CASSYADLWEQYF
>TRBV7-6|18|-|TRBD1|TRBJ1-2
TGTGCCAGCAGCTTAACCCGGGACAGGGGTTTTGCAGTAGGCGGCTACACCTTC
CASSLTRDRGFAVGGYTF
>TRBV10-3|16|-|-|TRBJ2-3
TGTGCCATCAGTGAGACGGGGTTGGGCAGCACAGATACGCAGTATTTT
CAISETGLGSTDTQYF
>TRBV4-1|13|few|-|TRBJ1-3
TGCGCCAGCAGCCCAATCTCTGGAAACACCATATATTTT
CASSPISGNTIYF
>TRBV4-2|16|-|-|TRBJ1-2
TGTGCCAGCAGCCAAGATGATGGTGTGTCGCCATATGGCTACACCTTC
CASSQDDGVSPYGYTF
>TRBV5-1|18|-|TRBD2|TRBJ2-3
TGCGCCAGCAGCGCACTAGCGGGAGGCGCGGCTCCCACAGATACGCAGTATTTT
CASSALAGGAAPTDTQYF
>TRBV9|17|once|-|TRBJ2-1
TGTGCCAGCAGCGCCTCCGGGACCCTCGCCCCCTACAATGAGCAGTTCTTC
CASSASGTLAPYNEQFF
>TRBV7-9|11|-|-|TRBJ2-7
TGTGCCAGCGGAGTAGACTACGAGCAGTACTTC
CASGVDYEQYF
>TRBV27|14|-|TRBD1|TRBJ2-5
TGTGCCAGCAGGAACACAGGGGGCTGGGAGACCCAGTACTTC
CASRNTGGWETQYF